This T cell receptor beta chain stems from a study of blood T cell repertoires in COVID-19. Patients in Seattle were enrolled during active infection, then followed longitudinally. The authors' processing: Amplification with reference gene primers provided the estimates of nucleated cell counts. Data came from immunoSEQ multiplex PCR; TCRdb stores just in-frame clones and leaves some out. That table supplies the V and J calls and clone size; D and trimming were determined from the DNA. The table records over 100,000 clones, about 89% of them present only once. The CDR3 is 15 residues long. Germline V gene lookup returns CDR1 LNHDA and CDR2 SQIVND (reference sequence). Losses at the gene ends were 6 bases for V and 8 bases for J; bases not matched to a gene: 12.

This rearrangement joins TRBV19 to TRBJ2-1; TRBD2 matches 8 bases. The origin of this receptor is a man aged 60-69 years with COVID-19, enrolled during active disease. The sample consisted of peripheral blood. CDR3 DNA sequence: TGTGCCAGTAGGCCCGTTCGAGCGGGGGAGGATGAGCAGTTCTTC. Translated: CASRPVRAGEDEQFF.